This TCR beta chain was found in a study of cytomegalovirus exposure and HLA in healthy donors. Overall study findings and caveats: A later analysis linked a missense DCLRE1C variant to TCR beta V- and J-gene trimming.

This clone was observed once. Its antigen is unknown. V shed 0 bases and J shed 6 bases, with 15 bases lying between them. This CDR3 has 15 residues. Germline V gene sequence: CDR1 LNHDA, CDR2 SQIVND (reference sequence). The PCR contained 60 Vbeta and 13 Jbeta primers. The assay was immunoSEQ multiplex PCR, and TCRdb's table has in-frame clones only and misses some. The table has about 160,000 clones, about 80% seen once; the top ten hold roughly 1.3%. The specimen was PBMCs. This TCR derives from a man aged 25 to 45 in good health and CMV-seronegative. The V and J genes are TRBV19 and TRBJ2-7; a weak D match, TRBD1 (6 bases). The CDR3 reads CASSIEVQGSAEQYF. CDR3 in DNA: TGTGCCAGTAGTATAGAGGTACAGGGATCGGCCGAGCAGTACTTC. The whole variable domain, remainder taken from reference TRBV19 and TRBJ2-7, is DGGITQSPKYLFRKEGQNVTLSCEQNLNHDAMYWYRQDPGQGLRLIYYSQIVNDFQKGDIAEGYSVSREKKESFPLTVTSAQKNPTAFYLCASSIEVQGSAEQYFGPGTRLTVT.